Below, one TCR beta chain is given with its context. This sample was included in a study of shared clonotypes between healthy human individuals. Study in general: Donor ages ranged 18 to 49 years: a couple of women, a few men.

Trimming removed 4 bases from V and 2 bases from J, with 9 bases in between. The CDR3 is 13 residues long. Germline values: CDR1 PRHDT, CDR2 FYEKMQ (reference sequence). This table comes from immunoSEQ multiplex PCR, and its TCRdb copy is limited to in-frame clones, with some not included. Here the sample spans 400,000 to 500,000 clones, roughly 78% being singletons. The chain carries TRBV13 and TRBJ2-7; D possibly uses TRBD1 or TRBD2 (5 bases each). Sequencing used PBMCs. The TCR originated in a middle-aged woman in good health. Some clones in this sample may be carry-over from other donors' samples. As DNA, the CDR3 is TGTGCCAGCAGCTGGGGACGGGCCTACGAGCAGTACTTC. Protein: CASSWGRAYEQYF.